A single sample is the source of the 18 T cell receptor beta chains below, sequenced in a study of T-cell reconstitution after alpha-beta-depleted transplantation in children. Unique molecular identifiers were incorporated during preparation of the TCRbeta library. TCRdb analysed the PCR reads with MiXCR anew, one entry per CDR3 protein. Here the sample spans some 500,000 distinct CDR3 sequences, around a third being singletons. Sample: PBMCs from the stem cell graft donor, taken from the stem cell graft. The receptors stem from a human donor who donated a stem cell graft to a child with aplastic anemia.

This clonotype appeared a few times. This sequence joins TRBV4-3 and TRBJ1-2, with D possibly being TRBD1 (5 bases). CDR3 length equals 14 residues. Germline V gives CDR1 LGHNA, CDR2 YSLEER. Trimming stripped 0 bases from V and 2 bases from J, with 7 bases between. CDR3 protein: CASSQDRENYGYTF. The CDR3 nucleotides are TGCGCCAGCAGCCAAGACAGGGAAAACTATGGCTACACCTTC.

This chain uses TRBV6-1 with TRBJ1-1, with D perhaps matching TRBD1 (5 bases). V gave up 5 bases and J gave up 8 bases, with 12 bases separating them. Germline V gene sequence: CDR1 MNHNS, CDR2 SASEGT. This CDR3 has 12 amino acids. The CDR3 here is CASSRGASEAFF. The DNA of the CDR3 is TGTGCCAGCAGTCGAGGGGCGTCCGAAGCTTTCTTT.

The chain links TRBV4-2 to TRBJ2-1; 10 nucleotides match TRBD1. Germline V lookup: CDR1 LGHNA, CDR2 YNFKEQ. V dropped 1 base and J dropped 9; count of bases not matched to a gene: 6. The CDR3 has 15 amino acids. This CDR3 reads CASSQVGQGFGEQFF. The DNA of the CDR3 is TGTGCCAGCAGCCAAGTGGGACAGGGGTTTGGTGAGCAGTTCTTC.

The chain carries TRBV21-1 and TRBJ1-1. TRBV21-1 is designated a pseudogene. The CDR3 is made up of 16 amino acids. CDR3 sequence reads: CASSKAEGGLGPEAFF. In DNA form, the CDR3 reads TGTGCCAGCAGCAAAGCGGAGGGCGGTCTGGGACCTGAAGCTTTCTTT.

V usage is TRBV18 and J usage is TRBJ1-2; the match to TRBD1 covers 8 bases. Trimming took 1 base from V and 3 from J; bases not matched to a gene: 1. This CDR3 spans 14 amino acids. Germline V gives CDR1 KGHSH, CDR2 LQKENI. CDR3 protein: CASSPHRGYYGYTF. The DNA for the CDR3 is TGTGCCAGCTCACCACACAGGGGGTACTATGGCTACACCTTC.

The chain has TRBV12-3 or TRBV12-4 and TRBJ2-7, with D unclear. Trimming shortened V by 0 bases and J by 2 bases, and 8 bases separated the two germline ends. The CDR3 consists of 14 residues. The CDR3 is CASSLAVWAYEQYF. The CDR3 region has the DNA TGTGCCAGCAGTTTAGCAGTTTGGGCCTACGAGCAGTACTTC.

This clonotype was detected only a few times. V usage is TRBV6-1 and J usage is TRBJ2-3; D is unclear. The CDR3 is made up of 15 amino acids. The V gene's germline CDR1 is MNHNS and CDR2 SASEGT. V was pared by 6 bases and J by 3 bases, with 16 bases between. CDR3 region: CASRRVRGGTDTQYF. CDR3 in DNA: TGTGCCAGCAGACGTGTTCGTGGTGGGACAGATACGCAGTATTTT.

The rearrangement links TRBV6-5 to TRBJ2-1; D gene unclear. This CDR3 region has 13 residues. Germline assignment: CDR1 MNHEY and CDR2 SVGAGI. The V end lost 0 bases, the J end lost 6 bases, and 6 bases lay between the germline ends. The CDR3 loop reads CASSYSPGNEQFF. The CDR3, as DNA: TGTGCCAGCAGTTACTCCCCCGGCAATGAGCAGTTCTTC.

CDR3 protein: CSARAHSGESTGELFF. The CDR3 region has the DNA TGCAGTGCTAGAGCCCACTCGGGAGAGAGCACCGGGGAGCTGTTTTTT. This chain uses TRBV20-1 with TRBJ2-2; weak D call: TRBD2 (6 bases). The CDR3 has 16 amino acids. Per the germline V gene, CDR1 is DFQATT and CDR2 is SNEGSKA (reference sequence). The V gene lost 1 base and the J gene lost 4 bases, with 16 bases spanning the gap.

In its sample, this clonotype was seen a few times. The chain employs TRBV5-1 and TRBJ2-5; 11 bases match TRBD2. Germline V lookup: CDR1 SGHRS, CDR2 YFSETQ. This CDR3 spans 17 amino acids. The J segment lost 5 bases and the V segment lost 0 bases, leaving 9 bases of the junction unmatched. The CDR3, as DNA: TGCGCCAGCAGCTTGGTGATAGCGGGAGGGCCCGGGGAGACCCAGTACTTC. Its protein product is CASSLVIAGGPGETQYF.

This rearrangement joins TRBV27 to TRBJ2-6, with 9 nucleotides matching TRBD1. The CDR3 runs 21 residues. Trimming at V came to 6 bases and at J to 0 bases, leaving 18 bases not matched to a gene. The germline gives CDR1 MNHEY, CDR2 SMNVEV (reference sequence). CDR3: CASRSLYVGTGSRSGANVLTF. CDR3 nucleotide sequence: TGTGCCAGCAGATCGCTTTACGTGGGGACAGGGTCCCGCTCTGGGGCCAACGTCCTGACTTTC.

This clonotype turned up a few times. V and J are TRBV12-3 or TRBV12-4 and TRBJ2-5; D is undetermined. V dropped 4 bases and J dropped 0 bases, with 9 bases sitting between them. The CDR3 runs 14 residues. CDR3 DNA: TGTGCCAGCAGTTCATCCCTGTACCAAGAGACCCAGTACTTC. This codes for CASSSSLYQETQYF.

The chain links TRBV5-6 to TRBJ2-7, with D possibly being TRBD1 (5 bases). This CDR3 region has 15 residues. Germline V gives CDR1 SGHDT, CDR2 YYEEEE. V was shortened by 0 bases and J by 5 bases, with 15 bases between the two germline ends. The CDR3 nucleotides are TGTGCCAGCAGCTTGGTTAGGACACTCCCCAACGAGCAGTACTTC. The encoded protein is CASSLVRTLPNEQYF.

This chain joins TRBV7-9 and TRBJ1-2; weak D call: TRBD1 (5 bases). The V and J ends lost 0 bases and 7 bases respectively, with 18 bases between them. Germline loops: CDR1 SEHNR, CDR2 FQNEAQ (reference sequence). This CDR3 is built from 16 residues. The chain's CDR3 is CASSLAAGPGNRGYTF. DNA of the CDR3: TGTGCCAGCAGCTTAGCGGCGGGACCTGGCAATCGTGGCTACACCTTC. Full variable domain (missing parts from reference TRBV7-9 and TRBJ1-2): DTGVSQNPRHKITKRGQNVTFRCDPISEHNRLYWYRQTLGQGPEFLTYFQNEAQLEKSRLLSDRFSAERPKGSFSTLEIQRTEQGDSAMYLCASSLAAGPGNRGYTFGSGTRLTVV.

In its sample, this clonotype was seen a few times. This chain connects TRBV12-3 or TRBV12-4 to TRBJ2-5, with D possibly called TRBD1 or TRBD2 (5 bases each). The CDR3 consists of 14 residues. Trimming stripped 4 bases from V and 4 bases from J, with 13 bases between. This CDR3 reads CASSSFGTGETQYF. For the CDR3, the DNA is TGTGCCAGCAGTTCGTTTGGGACGGGAGAGACCCAGTACTTC.

CDR3 nucleotide sequence: TGTGCCAGCACGGTTAGCAATCAGCCCCAGCATTTT. It yields the protein CASTVSNQPQHF. V and J are TRBV7-9 and TRBJ1-5; D is unresolved. V dropped 7 bases and J dropped 0 bases, with 4 bases sitting between them. The germline gives CDR1 SEHNR, CDR2 FQNEAQ (reference sequence). This CDR3 is built from 12 residues.

The chain employs TRBV5-1 and TRBJ1-1; D is undetermined. The CDR3 has 11 amino acids. With 4 bases removed from V and 10 bases from J, the gap between germline ends came to 11 bases. Germline values: CDR1 SGHRS, CDR2 YFSETQ. The CDR3 sequence is CASSAGESAFF. DNA for the CDR3: TGCGCCAGCAGCGCCGGGGAATCAGCTTTCTTT.

The sample holds a few counts of this clonotype. The chain has TRBV6-1 and TRBJ2-5; 12 bases fit TRBD1. The CDR3 loop spans 14 amino acids. V lost 9 bases, J lost 6 bases, and 8 bases stayed unmatched. CDR1 is MNHNS and CDR2 is SASEGT in the germline V gene. In DNA, the CDR3 is TGTGCCAGTAGCCGGGACAGGGGGCTACAGACCCAGTACTTC. Encoded protein: CASSRDRGLQTQYF.